This TCR beta chain was documented in a study of T-cell reconstitution after alpha-beta-depleted transplantation in children. Study outcomes and limitations: Counts and diversity of T cells one year after transplant came mostly from newly produced T cells.

Unique molecular identifiers were incorporated when the TCRbeta library was constructed. One entry per CDR3 protein results from TCRdb running MiXCR on the PCR reads. This table has fewer than 550,000 distinct CDR3 sequences, roughly 11% appearing once. V shed 5 bases and J shed 5 bases, with 9 bases lying between them. The CDR3 has 12 amino acids. This clonotype was found many times. The target antigen is unknown. The genes are TRBV12-3 or TRBV12-4 and TRBJ2-5; D not resolved. This sequence originates from a female patient between 2 and 10 years old who had a stem cell transplant for aplastic anemia, so the T cells may come from the graft donor. Specimen: PBMCs, mostly from graft donor cells, collected 180 days after TCRalphabeta/CD19-depleted stem cell transplant. The CDR3 reads CASSQLEETQYF. The CDR3 DNA follows: TGTGCCAGCAGTCAGCTAGAGGAGACCCAGTACTTC.